Sequencing of this T cell receptor (beta chain) was carried out in a study of blood T cell repertoires in COVID-19 (dated by TCRdb to 2020 to 2022). Notes on the research overall: Samples from collaborators originated in the United States, Italy and Spain and spanned both the acute and convalescent phases of COVID-19. The material from the prospective study consisted of cDNA or gDNA derived from T cells, B-cell-depleted T cells, or PBMCs. Subjects who had been exposed to COVID-19, were actively infected with it, or had recovered from it provided the deeply sampled blood TCRbeta repertoires that made up the dataset. A freely available public database, intended as a resource for researchers studying the immune response to SARS-CoV-2, is where the repertoires were released. The samples were drawn from two sources: the first 160 participants of the ongoing ImmuneRACE study, and fewer than 1,500 subjects contributed by 6 global collaborators. Sample metadata almost always included a de-identified subject ID, COVID-19 status, age in years and sex. HLA class I and class II types, where available, came from metadata supplied by the sample provider rather than from assay-based typing. Results the study describes overall, beyond this receptor: The quantity of clinical and demographic metadata differed by source and by participant and was supplied without curation.

The immunoSEQ Assay, a bias-controlled multiplex PCR, was used to amplify TCRbeta CDR3 regions from genomic DNA. The original pipeline was this. Within the assay, amplification of reference gene primers was used to estimate how many nucleated cells each sample contained. To quantify the absolute abundance of each unique TCRbeta CDR3 rearrangement, sequence reads were collapsed and filtered. For each sample, productive Simpson clonality was calculated as the square root of Simpson's diversity index over productive rearrangements. TCRdb holds this immuneACCESS table with in-frame rearrangements only. Some clones are missing; in checked studies, unresolved V genes explain under half, and the rest has no known cause. The D gene and trimming were derived from the DNA, and the V and J assignments and clone size from that table. Counted in this sample were tens of thousands of clones; around 86% of them appeared once. Of the sample, approximately 12% is held by the ten largest clones.

Notes on this clone: Its antigen remains undetermined. Within one base of it there is no much larger clone, and no base qualities were kept.

Including the terminal cysteine and phenylalanine, the CDR3 comprises 14 residues. CDR3 DNA is the only sequence kept; it has 42 bases, read in frame from the first base. Reading the germline V gene (reference sequence) gives CDR1 DFQATT and CDR2 SNEGSKA. V is cut back by 3 bases and J by 6 bases, with 7 bases in the junction unmatched. Whole blood was collected in K2EDTA tubes by collaborating institutions according to the institutions' own protocols. For TCRbeta analysis, collaborators shipped samples in one of three forms: frozen whole blood, isolated PBMCs, or DNA extracted from either of those sample types.

This sequence uses TRBV20-1 and TRBJ2-3, and 9 bases in between align with TRBD2. The material sequenced was peripheral blood. The receptor was isolated from a human donor in a cohort sampled during active COVID-19. The DNA reads TGCAGTGCTAGTTGGCGGGGGGGCCACGATACGCAGTATTTT. Its coded protein is CSASWRGGHDTQYF.